This T cell receptor beta chain appears in the sequencing data of a study of blood T cell repertoires in COVID-19. Study-wide background: From T cells, B-cell-depleted T cells, or PBMCs came the material, which was cDNA or gDNA.

Germline CDR1 KGHSH, CDR2 LQKENI. The CDR3 is made up of 15 amino acids. Between the trimmed V and J ends, which lost 5 bases and 9 bases, there was a span of 20 bases. The protocol was immunoSEQ multiplex PCR, while the TCRdb copy is restricted to in-frame clones and leaves out a portion. This table holds approximately 170,000 clones, approximately 83% found once. This clone is a singleton in its sample. The chain uses TRBV18 and TRBJ1-5; TRBD1 might be the D (5 bases). The sequence derives from a man in his forties or fifties with active or convalescent COVID-19. Specimen: peripheral blood. CDR3 DNA: TGTGCCAGCTCAGGGTCCGTCGGGGGAGAGAGGCCCCAGCATTTT. Translating gives CASSGSVGGERPQHF.